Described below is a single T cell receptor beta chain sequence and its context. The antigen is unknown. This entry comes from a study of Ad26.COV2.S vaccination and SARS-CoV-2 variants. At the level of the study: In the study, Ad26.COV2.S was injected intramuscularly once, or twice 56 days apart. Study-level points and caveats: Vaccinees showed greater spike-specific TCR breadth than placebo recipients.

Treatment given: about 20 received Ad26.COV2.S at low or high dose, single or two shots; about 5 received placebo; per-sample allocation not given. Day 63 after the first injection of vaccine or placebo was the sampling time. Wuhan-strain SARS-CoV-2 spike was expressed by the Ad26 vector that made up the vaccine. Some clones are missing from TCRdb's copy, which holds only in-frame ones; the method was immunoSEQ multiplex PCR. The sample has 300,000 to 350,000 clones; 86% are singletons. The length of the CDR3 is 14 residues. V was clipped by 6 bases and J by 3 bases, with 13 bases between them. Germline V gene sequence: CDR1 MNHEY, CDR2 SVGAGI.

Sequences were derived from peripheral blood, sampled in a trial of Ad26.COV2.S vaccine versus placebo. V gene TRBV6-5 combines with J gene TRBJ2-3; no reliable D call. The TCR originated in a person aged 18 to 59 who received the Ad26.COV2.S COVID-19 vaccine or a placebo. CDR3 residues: CASSQGSSTDTQYF. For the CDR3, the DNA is TGTGCCAGCAGCCAAGGGTCAAGTACAGATACGCAGTATTTT.